This entry is about one TCR beta chain. Germline V gene lookup returns CDR1 MGHRA and CDR2 YSYEKL. V was clipped by 0 bases and J by 3 bases; unmatched bases: 5. The CDR3 is 15 residues long. The sample is drawn from a study of blood T cell repertoires in COVID-19. Study at large: PBMCs, B-cell-depleted T cells, or T cells provided the cDNA or gDNA that made up the material.

Original processing methods: Amplification of reference gene primers was used by the study to estimate nucleated cell counts. The method was immunoSEQ multiplex PCR; TCRdb's version includes in-frame clones alone and lacks a portion of them. V and J calls plus clone size are reproduced from that table; the DNA served to infer D and trimming. The sample contains around 280,000 clones, 88% of which appear only once. What was sequenced was peripheral blood. The chain has TRBV4-1 and TRBJ2-7, with 7 bases matching TRBD2. This sequence originates from a woman under 40 with COVID-19, enrolled during active disease. The CDR3 DNA reads as TGCGCCAGCAGCCAAGACGCGGGGGAAATCTACGAGCAGTACTTC. Encoded protein: CASSQDAGEIYEQYF.